This T cell receptor (beta chain) was captured in a study of T-cell memory formation after mild COVID-19 (dated by TCRdb to the early 2020s). For the wider study: TCR sequence clusters from the two donors were found to be largely donor specific. T-cell clones expanding and contracting after mild COVID-19 in two donors were tracked by longitudinal TCRalpha and TCRbeta repertoire sequencing. Two young, previously healthy adult volunteers made up the cohort, one male and one female.

Broader findings and caveats from the paper: The detection of some responding clones in pre-infection memory suggests that pre-existing cross-reactive memory T cells joined the SARS-CoV-2 response. Clones that contracted from day 15 to 85 showed balanced CD4/CD8 phenotypes, whereas a second wave of clones that expanded from day 15 to 37 leaned towards CD4+. Contracting CD4+ clones appeared mostly in the CM and EM memory subsets, whereas CD8+ clones were enriched in EMRA. Whether the second-wave clones peaking on day 37 were SARS-CoV-2 specific was not confirmed. Only a couple of mild cases were covered by the study, and larger cohorts that include severe cases with pre-infection samples were considered necessary.

The run used an Illumina NovaSeq 6000. TCRalpha and TCRbeta cDNA libraries were built by 5'RACE with constant-segment primers, adding sample barcodes and unique molecular identifiers. Trizol reagent was used to extract RNA from every sample. Library amplification was performed in two PCR steps, and a second sample barcode and Illumina TruSeq adapters were introduced in the second step. Sequencing of the libraries was done on an Illumina NovaSeq, producing 2 x 150 bp paired-end reads. The authors' analysis ran thus. The reads were demultiplexed and collapsed into UMI-guided consensus sequences using migec v1.2.7. Using mixcr v2.1.11, UMI consensuses were aligned to TRA and TRB V and J templates and then assembled into clonotypes. A clonotype was counted as expanded or contracted only when both edgeR and NoisET called the clonotype significant, with the noise models trained on biological replicates. For edgeR calls, the thresholds were a false discovery rate-adjusted p below 0.01 and a log2 fold-change of 1. PCA with hierarchical clustering of max-normalized trajectories of the 1000 most abundant clonotypes was used as exploratory dynamics analysis. The CD4 or CD8 phenotype of responding clones was assigned using the separately sequenced CD4+ and CD8+ repertoires. TCRdb reprocessed the public reads (quality trimming at Q25 with fastp, clone calling with MiXCR) and kept in-frame beta chains. Each entry merges the rows of one CDR3 protein and shows their most common DNA and genes. TCRdb assigned the V and J calls; the authors' analysis was not used. This sample has fewer than 650,000 distinct CDR3 sequences in its table, and 17% of those were observed once. The ten largest clones take up around 8.1% of the sample.

The trim is 5 bases for V and 2 bases for J, with a gap of 9 bases between the germline ends. The germline V gene (reference sequence) sets CDR1 to SSHAT and CDR2 to FNYEAQ. The CDR3, cysteine through phenylalanine, is 14 amino acids long. Of the read, only the CDR3 DNA is kept; its 42 bases are in frame from base 1. Concerning this clonotype itself: The specificity of this receptor is unknown. Base qualities are not at hand, and no much larger clone is one base apart.

Ficoll-Paque density gradient centrifugation was used to isolate PBMCs. The sequence links TRBV7-7 to TRBJ2-2, with the D gene uncertain. Sample: PBMCs or a T cell subset sorted from them (not recorded which). The clonotype originates from an adult woman who had mild COVID-19 (a few samples of this study predate the infection). The sample titles of this study are shuffled in the database, so cell type and time point are left out; the donor was told from shared clones. Here the CDR3 is given as CASSPSPNTGELFF. The DNA reads as follows: TGTGCCAGCAGCCCCAGTCCTAACACCGGGGAGCTGTTTTTT.